These 20 T cell receptor beta chains were sequenced from one sample in a study of CD4+ T cells in melanoma. TCRdb's table, derived via immunoSEQ multiplex PCR, lists solely in-frame clones and lacks some. Of 55,000 or so clones listed, 60% to 80% are singletons. Source material: tumor tissue. All receptors come from a human donor with melanoma.

The V gene is TRBV18, the J gene TRBJ1-1, with D possibly being TRBD1 (6 bases). From germline, CDR1 is KGHSH and CDR2 LQKENI. The CDR3 runs to 14 residues. Between the trimmed V and J ends, which lost 2 bases and 5 bases, there was a span of 12 bases. The CDR3, as DNA: TGTGCCAGCTCACCAACAGGGCCAGGGACTGAAGCTTTCTTT. It specifies CASSPTGPGTEAFF.

This clone has at least ten counts. The V and J genes are TRBV4-1 and TRBJ1-5; TRBD1 matches 7 bases. The V and J ends lost 3 bases and 7 bases, in that order; junction bases with no gene match: 6. The germline V gene encodes CDR1 MGHRA and CDR2 YSYEKL. This CDR3 has 14 residues. CDR3 sequence: CASSHTGAGQPQHF. DNA for the CDR3: TGCGCCAGCAGCCACACAGGGGCGGGCCAGCCCCAGCATTTT.

This chain links TRBV5-5 with TRBJ1-1; D remains unclear. This CDR3 spans 18 amino acids. The germline V gene has CDR1 SGHKS and CDR2 YYEKEE (reference sequence). Trimming took 2 bases from V and 2 from J, leaving 22 bases between them. The CDR3 DNA follows: TGTGCCAGCAGCTTACATATGGATGCGGTTTGGGAAAACACTGAAGCTTTCTTT. This sequence encodes CASSLHMDAVWENTEAFF. Based on the CDR3 plus reference TRBV5-5 and TRBJ1-1, the full variable domain is DAGVTQSPTHLIKTRGQQVTLRCSPISGHKSVSWYQQVLGQGPQFIFQYYEKEERGRGNFPDRFSARQFPNYSSELNVNALLLGDSALYLCASSLHMDAVWENTEAFFGQGTRLTVV.

The chain links TRBV7-2 to TRBJ2-5; D possibly matches TRBD1 or TRBD2 (5 bases each). The CDR3 length is 14 residues. Trimming took off 1 base at V and 8 bases at J, with 14 bases between the two ends. Germline CDR1 is SGHTA and CDR2 is FQGNSA. The CDR3 loop is CASSLGFGTPTQYF. In DNA form, the CDR3 reads TGTGCCAGCAGCTTAGGGTTCGGGACCCCCACCCAGTACTTC. The entire variable domain, with the rest obtained from reference TRBV7-2 and TRBJ2-5, is as follows: GAGVSQSPSNKVTEKGKDVELRCDPISGHTALYWYRQSLGQGLEFLIYFQGNSAPDKSGLPSDRFSAERTGGSVSTLTIQRTQQEDSAVYLCASSLGFGTPTQYFGPGTRLLVL.

The chain combines TRBV7-9 with TRBJ2-2; tentative D call: TRBD2 (5 bases). The length of the CDR3 is 16 residues. Germline V gives CDR1 SEHNR, CDR2 FQNEAQ (reference sequence). Deletions cut 4 bases from V and 2 bases from J, with 14 bases between. The CDR3 sequence: CASSSNLGLNTGELFF. CDR3 in DNA: TGTGCCAGCAGCTCGAACCTAGGACTTAACACCGGGGAGCTGTTTTTT. Looking up the rest from reference TRBV7-9 and TRBJ2-2 gives the full variable domain: DTGVSQNPRHKITKRGQNVTFRCDPISEHNRLYWYRQTLGQGPEFLTYFQNEAQLEKSRLLSDRFSAERPKGSFSTLEIQRTEQGDSAMYLCASSSNLGLNTGELFFGEGSRLTVL.

The rearrangement uses TRBV19 and TRBJ2-7, with 9 positions matching TRBD1. With V trimmed by 6 bases and J by 5 bases, 5 bases remained unmatched. The CDR3 loop spans 13 amino acids. From germline, CDR1 is LNHDA and CDR2 SQIVND (reference sequence). The CDR3 DNA reads TGTGCCAGTAGAGCCACAGGGGGCAACGAGCAGTACTTC. Amino acid sequence: CASRATGGNEQYF.

The rearrangement links TRBV5-5 to TRBJ2-3; D remains unclear. Per the germline V gene, CDR1 is SGHKS and CDR2 is YYEKEE (reference sequence). This CDR3 is 16 amino acids long. V was trimmed by 0 bases and J by 0 bases, leaving 11 bases between them. The CDR3 sequence: CASSLAPLVSTDTQYF. As DNA, the CDR3 is TGTGCCAGCAGCTTGGCCCCGCTAGTAAGCACAGATACGCAGTATTTT.

In its sample, this clone was seen a few times. V gene TRBV5-6 combines with J gene TRBJ2-3, with D possibly matching TRBD2 (6 bases). V lost 4 bases and J lost 7, with 7 bases in between. The CDR3 is 11 amino acids. The V gene's germline CDR1 is SGHDT and CDR2 YYEEEE. The CDR3 protein is CASSGDYTQYF. The CDR3 nucleotides are TGTGCCAGCAGCGGGGACTATACGCAGTATTTT.

This chain uses TRBV6-1 with TRBJ2-5; D perhaps matches TRBD2 (5 bases). Germline CDR1 reads MNHNS; CDR2 reads SASEGT. The CDR3 length is 14 residues. The germline V and J ends were trimmed by 2 bases and 3 bases, with 10 bases remaining between them. The CDR3 sequence: CASSESVREETQYF. The CDR3 nucleotides are TGTGCCAGCAGTGAATCAGTGAGGGAAGAGACCCAGTACTTC.

This chain uses TRBV7-2 with TRBJ2-3; 8 nucleotides align to TRBD2. Germline V lookup: CDR1 SGHTA, CDR2 FQGNSA. V trimming: 1 base; J trimming: 3 bases; junction bases outside the gene matches: 6. The CDR3 runs to 16 residues. This CDR3 reads CASSLGGSGVTDTQYF. The CDR3 DNA reads as TGTGCCAGCAGCTTAGGTGGTAGCGGGGTTACAGATACGCAGTATTTT. Full variable domain (missing parts from reference TRBV7-2 and TRBJ2-3): GAGVSQSPSNKVTEKGKDVELRCDPISGHTALYWYRQSLGQGLEFLIYFQGNSAPDKSGLPSDRFSAERTGGSVSTLTIQRTQQEDSAVYLCASSLGGSGVTDTQYFGPGTRLTVL.

The CDR3 region has the DNA TGTGCCAGCAGCCCGGGACAGGGCGGCGGCTACACCTTC. It encodes CASSPGQGGGYTF. V gene TRBV7-2 combines with J gene TRBJ1-2; 9 positions match TRBD1. The CDR3 loop spans 13 amino acids. The V and J ends lost 5 bases and 8 bases, in that order; junction bases with no gene match: 6. CDR1 and CDR2 (germline): SGHTA, FQGNSA.

The CDR3 protein is CASSLSGGRNNEQFF. The CDR3 bases are TGTGCCAGCAGTCTCTCGGGGGGCCGGAACAATGAGCAGTTCTTC. This chain links TRBV9 with TRBJ2-1; D possibly corresponds to TRBD2 (7 bases). V was pared by 5 bases and J by 5 bases, with 17 bases between. CDR1 SGDLS and CDR2 YYNGEE come from the germline V gene. The length of the CDR3 is 15 residues. Looking up the rest from reference TRBV9 and TRBJ2-1 gives the full variable domain: DSGVTQTPKHLITATGQRVTLRCSPRSGDLSVYWYQQSLDQGLQFLIQYYNGEERAKGNILERFSAQQFPDLHSELNLSSLELGDSALYFCASSLSGGRNNEQFFGPGTRLTVL.

This clone appeared once. J is TRBJ2-1 and V is TRBV25-1, with 8 positions matching TRBD1. This CDR3 is built from 12 residues. Trimming removed 2 bases from V and 10 bases from J; junction bases left unmatched: 1. Germline CDR1 is MGHDK and CDR2 is SYGVNS. The CDR3 reads CASSETGGEQFF. The CDR3 region has the DNA TGTGCCAGCAGTGAAACAGGGGGAGAGCAGTTCTTC.

The rearrangement links TRBV27 to TRBJ2-1; D not certain. This CDR3 has 13 residues. Trimming stripped 1 base from V and 8 bases from J, with 9 bases between. CDR1 and CDR2 (germline): MNHEY, SMNVEV (reference sequence). The DNA for the CDR3 is TGTGCCAGCAGTTTATTACTTCCCGATGAGCAGTTCTTC. Residues: CASSLLLPDEQFF.

A few counts support this clone. Other DNA sequences in the same sample also yield this CDR3. V and J are TRBV7-9 and TRBJ2-2; 9 bases match TRBD2. The CDR3 spans 16 residues. In germline, CDR1 is SEHNR, CDR2 FQNEAQ (reference sequence). Trimming took 2 bases from V and 1 from J; bases not matched to a gene: 2. The CDR3 sequence is CASSLLAGLNTGELFF. The CDR3 DNA reads TGTGCCAGCAGCTTACTAGCGGGGCTGAACACCGGGGAGCTGTTTTTT.

This chain links TRBV2 with TRBJ1-6, with TRBD1 identical over 7 bases. In germline, CDR1 is SNHLY, CDR2 FYNNEI. V was clipped by 11 bases and J by 0 bases; unmatched bases: 4. This CDR3 is built from 14 residues. The CDR3 bases are TGTGCCGGGAACAGGGGCTCCTATAATTCACCCCTCCACTTT. It codes for CAGNRGSYNSPLHF.

The genes are TRBV5-1 and TRBJ2-2, with 10 bases aligning to TRBD1. The germline V gene encodes CDR1 SGHRS and CDR2 YFSETQ. The CDR3 totals 19 residues. The junction had 13 bases not matched to a gene; V was cut back by 4 bases and J by 1 base. The CDR3 is CASSTLHKGQGWNTGELFF. The CDR3, as DNA: TGCGCCAGCAGCACACTCCACAAGGGACAGGGGTGGAACACCGGGGAGCTGTTTTTT.

This clone was detected only a few times. CDR3 sequence reads: CASSLHGDTQYF. CDR3 nucleotide sequence: TGTGCCAGCAGCTTACACGGAGATACGCAGTATTTT. The chain joins TRBV7-9 to TRBJ2-3, with no clear D. V lost 2 bases, J lost 5 bases, and 5 bases lay in between. The CDR3 extends over 12 amino acids. Germline lookup yields CDR1 SEHNR and CDR2 FQNEAQ (reference sequence).

This clone was observed a few times. The chain has TRBV30 and TRBJ2-3; TRBD1 matches at 8 bases. V shed 2 bases, J shed 4 bases, and the junction held 2 bases outside the gene matches. Looked up from germline, CDR1 is GTSNPN and CDR2 is SVGIG (reference sequence). CDR3 length equals 13 residues. For the CDR3, the DNA is TGTGCCTGGAGTTCGGACAGGGCAGATACGCAGTATTTT. Translated, it gives CAWSSDRADTQYF. Drawing the rest from reference TRBV30 and TRBJ2-3, the complete variable domain is SQTIHQWPATLVQPVGSPLSLECTVEGTSNPNLYWYRQAAGRGLQLLFYSVGIGQISSEVPQNLSASRPQDRQFILSSKKLLLSDSGFYLCAWSSDRADTQYFGPGTRLTVL.

The chain joins TRBV6-5 to TRBJ1-5; 7 bases line up with TRBD1. CDR1 is MNHEY, CDR2 SVGAGI, per germline. This CDR3 is 16 amino acids long. V was pared by 0 bases and J by 2 bases, with 4 bases of the junction left unmatched. The CDR3 sequence: CASSYSDRRGNQPQHF. The CDR3 DNA sequence: TGTGCCAGCAGTTACTCGGACAGGCGAGGCAATCAGCCCCAGCATTTT.